The 12 T cell receptor beta chains in this list originate from one sample, sequenced in a study of blood T cell repertoires in COVID-19. Method: immunoSEQ multiplex PCR; TCRdb's copy keeps in-frame clones and lacks some. The table lists some 170,000 clones, over 65% of them singletons, with around 8.1% in the top ten. The sample comprised peripheral blood. Receptors were obtained from a man between 60 and 75 years old with acute or convalescent COVID-19.

The chain has TRBV11-1 and TRBJ2-3; a possible D gene is TRBD1 (8 bases). The germline V gene encodes CDR1 SGHAT and CDR2 FQDESV (reference sequence). This CDR3 has 18 amino acids. Between the trimmed V and J ends, which lost 0 bases and 4 bases, there was a span of 20 bases. The CDR3 DNA sequence: TGTGCCAGCAGCTTAGCAGGCGGTTACAGGGGGGGCGCAGATACGCAGTATTTT. It codes for CASSLAGGYRGGADTQYF.

The rearrangement links TRBV4-1 to TRBJ2-1, with 7 nucleotides matching TRBD2. This CDR3 has 13 residues. V lost 4 bases and J lost 8; bases outside the gene matches: 5. In germline, CDR1 is MGHRA, CDR2 YSYEKL. The CDR3 is CASSLAGVYEQFF. DNA of the CDR3: TGCGCCAGCAGCCTAGCGGGTGTATATGAGCAGTTCTTC.

The rearrangement links TRBV11-2 to TRBJ1-4; TRBD1 agrees at 7 bases. The J segment lost 3 bases and the V segment lost 5 bases, leaving 6 bases of the junction unmatched. CDR1 and CDR2 from the germline V gene are SGHAT and FQNNGV. The CDR3 length is 15 residues. The CDR3 nucleotides are TGTGCCAGCAGCCCAGACAGGGCCCCTAATGAAAAACTGTTTTTT. Its translation is CASSPDRAPNEKLFF. Supplemented by reference TRBV11-2 and TRBJ1-4, the full variable domain reads EAGVAQSPRYKIIEKRQSVAFWCNPISGHATLYWYQQILGQGPKLLIQFQNNGVVDDSQLPKDRFSAERLKGVDSTLKIQPAKLEDSAVYLCASSPDRAPNEKLFFGSGTQLSVL.

This clone appeared once. The chain has TRBV29-1 and TRBJ1-2; D is possibly TRBD1 (6 bases). The germline V gene encodes CDR1 SQVTM and CDR2 ANQGSEA. V lost 4 bases and J 8 bases, leaving 20 bases between the germline ends. CDR3 length: 14 residues. The CDR3 region has the DNA TGCAGCGTTGGGCCAGGGGAATCCCCGGGGGGCTACACCTTC. It translates to CSVGPGESPGGYTF. Full variable domain (missing parts from reference TRBV29-1 and TRBJ1-2): SAVISQKPSRDICQRGTSLTIQCQVDSQVTMMFWYRQQPGQSLTLIATANQGSEATYESGFVIDKFPISRPNLTFSTLTVSNMSPEDSSIYLCSVGPGESPGGYTFGSGTRLTVV.

The genes are TRBV27 and TRBJ2-7; TRBD2 matches 11 bases. This CDR3 has 14 residues. The V gene end was trimmed by 3 bases and the J gene end by 5 bases; junction bases not matched to a gene: 3. The V gene's germline CDR1 is MNHEY and CDR2 SMNVEV (reference sequence). The CDR3 reads CASSFGTSGNEQYF. CDR3 nucleotides: TGTGCCAGCAGTTTCGGGACTAGCGGCAACGAGCAGTACTTC.

The chain combines TRBV29-1 with TRBJ1-1; D might be TRBD1 (6 bases). This CDR3 has 11 residues. Germline lookup yields CDR1 SQVTM and CDR2 ANQGSEA. The V end was cut by 4 bases, the J end by 4 bases, with 7 bases between. In DNA form, the CDR3 reads TGCAGCGTTGGACAGGCCACTGAAGCTTTCTTT. Translation: CSVGQATEAFF.

This clone was seen a handful of times. This sequence joins TRBV27 and TRBJ1-6, with 7 nucleotides matching TRBD1. This CDR3 is built from 15 residues. Germline trimming cut 5 bases from V and 4 bases from J; bases unmatched to any gene: 5. Germline V gives CDR1 MNHEY, CDR2 SMNVEV (reference sequence). The CDR3 reads CASSNRQGYNSPLHF. The CDR3 DNA is TGTGCCAGCAGTAATCGACAGGGTTATAATTCACCCCTCCACTTT.

About this clone: Other DNA sequences in this specimen translate into the identical CDR3. CDR3 region: CASSLDGGEYNEQFF. CDR3 in DNA: TGCGCCAGCAGCTTGGACGGGGGGGAGTACAATGAGCAGTTCTTC. This chain links TRBV5-1 with TRBJ2-1; TRBD2 matches at 8 bases. The CDR3 is 15 amino acids. Germline CDR1 and CDR2: SGHRS and YFSETQ. The J segment lost 4 bases and the V segment lost 0 bases, leaving 3 bases of the junction unmatched.

The genes are TRBV29-1 and TRBJ1-5; 10 bases align to TRBD1. Germline loops: CDR1 SQVTM, CDR2 ANQGSEA. The CDR3 consists of 12 residues. Trimming at V came to 7 bases and at J to 6 bases, leaving 3 bases not matched to a gene. The CDR3 loop is CSATGGIQPQHF. The CDR3 nucleotides read TGCAGCGCGACAGGGGGCATTCAGCCCCAGCATTTT.

The gene calls are TRBV4-2 and TRBJ2-7; 9 bases are shared with TRBD2. The V segment lost 0 bases and the J segment 2 bases; nucleotides outside the gene matches: 5. The CDR3 covers 16 residues. Per germline, CDR1 LGHNA and CDR2 YNFKEQ. The CDR3 region has the DNA TGTGCCAGCAGCCAAGAGGGCGGGGGGGCAGCCTACGAGCAGTACTTC. It specifies CASSQEGGGAAYEQYF.

This sequence joins TRBV11-2 and TRBJ1-3; 9 nucleotides match TRBD1. The V and J ends lost 0 bases and 4 bases, in that order; junction bases with no gene match: 7. The germline V gene has CDR1 SGHAT and CDR2 FQNNGV. The CDR3 has 17 amino acids. The CDR3 protein is CASSLDPGTGRGNTIYF. The CDR3 nucleotides read TGTGCCAGCAGCTTAGATCCTGGGACAGGGCGAGGAAACACCATATATTTT.

The chain is built from TRBV6-6 and TRBJ2-5; TRBD2 matches at 8 bases. Trimming took 10 bases from V and 4 from J; bases not matched to a gene: 5. Germline assignment: CDR1 MNHNY and CDR2 SVGAGI (reference sequence). The CDR3 is 12 amino acids. In nucleotides, the CDR3 is TGTGCCACTCGGGGGGGCCCAGAGACCCAGTACTTC. Its translation is CATRGGPETQYF.